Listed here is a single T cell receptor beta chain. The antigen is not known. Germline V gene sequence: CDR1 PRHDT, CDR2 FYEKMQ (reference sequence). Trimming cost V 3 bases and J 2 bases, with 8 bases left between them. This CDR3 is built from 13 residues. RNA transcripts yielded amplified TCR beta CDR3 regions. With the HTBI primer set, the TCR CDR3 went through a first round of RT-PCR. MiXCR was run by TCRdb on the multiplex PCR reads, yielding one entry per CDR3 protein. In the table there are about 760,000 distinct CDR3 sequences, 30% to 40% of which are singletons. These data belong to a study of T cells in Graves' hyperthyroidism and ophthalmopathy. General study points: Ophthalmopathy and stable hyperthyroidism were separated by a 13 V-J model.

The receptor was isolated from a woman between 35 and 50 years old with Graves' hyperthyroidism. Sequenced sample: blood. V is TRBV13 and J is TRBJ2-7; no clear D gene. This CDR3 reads CASSFASPYEQYF. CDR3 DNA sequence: TGTGCCAGCAGCTTCGCGTCCCCCTACGAGCAGTACTTC.